This T cell receptor beta chain was profiled in a study of T cells of healthy individuals. TCRdb reanalysed the 5' RACE reads using MiXCR and keeps one entry per CDR3 protein. Altogether approximately 52,000 distinct CDR3 sequences are present, 14% to 15% being singletons, with the ten largest covering around 15%. The table lists this clonotype with many counts. V lost 4 bases to trimming and J lost 2 bases; unmatched junction nucleotides: 1. This CDR3 spans 13 amino acids. The V gene's germline CDR1 is SGHTA and CDR2 FQGTGA. The V gene is TRBV7-3, the J gene TRBJ2-5; 7 nucleotides align to TRBD2. The origin of this receptor is a human donor in good health. The CDR3 loop is CASSSGLQETQYF. The CDR3 nucleotides are TGTGCCAGCAGCTCGGGACTACAAGAGACCCAGTACTTC.